These 25 T cell receptor beta chains originate from one sample sequenced in a study of T cells in Graves' hyperthyroidism and ophthalmopathy. The source material, RNA transcripts, was used to amplify TCR beta CDR3 regions. The primer set for the first-round RT-PCR of the TCR CDR3 was HTBI. In TCRdb, the multiplex PCR reads were re-called with MiXCR into one record per CDR3 protein. The table shows 650,000 to 700,000 distinct CDR3 sequences, with about 18% occurring only once. Sequences were obtained from blood. The receptors shown here come from a man aged 50 or older with Graves' hyperthyroidism.

In its sample, this clonotype was seen a few times. The CDR3: CASTYQWARDQPFGQPQHF. DNA of the CDR3: TGTGCCAGCACCTATCAATGGGCCAGGGACCAACCTTTCGGTCAGCCCCAGCATTTT. The V call is TRBV7-8, the J call TRBJ1-5, with D tentatively TRBD1 (5 bases). CDR1 and CDR2 from the germline V gene are SGHVS and FQNEAQ. V shed 7 bases and J shed 6 bases, with 31 bases lying between them. The length of the CDR3 is 19 residues.

The sample holds many counts of this clonotype. V usage is TRBV9 and J usage is TRBJ2-7; 8 nucleotides line up with TRBD2. Germline loops: CDR1 SGDLS, CDR2 YYNGEE. Losses at the gene ends were 1 base for V and 7 bases for J; bases not matched to a gene: 10. CDR3 length: 15 amino acids. The CDR3 region is CASSVYPGGPSEQYF. The CDR3 DNA is TGTGCCAGCAGCGTATACCCGGGAGGGCCGTCGGAGCAGTACTTC.

V gene TRBV10-1 combines with J gene TRBJ2-7, with D perhaps given as TRBD1 or TRBD2 (5 bases each). The CDR3 is made up of 15 amino acids. Germline CDR1 is WNHNN and CDR2 is SYGVQD (reference sequence). Trimming pared 1 base from V and 3 bases from J, leaving 13 bases between. CDR3: CASSEYRDGDYEQYF. CDR3 in DNA: TGCGCCAGCAGTGAGTACCGGGACGGAGACTACGAGCAGTACTTC.

V and J are TRBV5-5 and TRBJ2-7; the D gene could be TRBD1 or TRBD2 (6 bases each). Trimming left V 4 bases short and J 4 bases short, with 15 bases between. The CDR3 loop spans 14 amino acids. Germline lookup yields CDR1 SGHKS and CDR2 YYEKEE (reference sequence). The CDR3: CASSPGAPEYEQYF. CDR3 in DNA: TGTGCCAGCAGCCCGGGGGCGCCGGAATACGAGCAGTACTTC.

V gene TRBV6-2 or TRBV6-3 combines with J gene TRBJ2-6; D is ambiguous. Trimming took off 2 bases at V and 3 bases at J, with 11 bases between the two ends. The CDR3 has 16 amino acids. The germline gives CDR1 MNHEY, CDR2 SVGEGT. This CDR3 is CASSYRGIDGANVLTF. The CDR3, as DNA: TGTGCCAGCAGTTACCGCGGTATTGATGGGGCCAACGTCCTGACTTTC.

There are many counts of this clonotype. The V call is TRBV14, the J call TRBJ1-1; the D gene is possibly TRBD1 (5 bases). V was cut by 2 bases and J by 3 bases, with 10 bases left in between. This CDR3 comprises 14 residues. Germline CDR1 and CDR2: SGHDN and FVKESK. The CDR3 sequence: CASSQFEGYTEAFF. CDR3 bases: TGTGCCAGCAGCCAATTTGAGGGGTACACTGAAGCTTTCTTT. The full variable domain, in which reference TRBV14 and TRBJ1-1 provide the parts outside the CDR3, is EAGVTQFPSHSVIEKGQTVTLRCDPISGHDNLYWYRRVMGKEIKFLLHFVKESKQDESGMPNNRFLAERTGGTYSTLKVQPAELEDSGVYFCASSQFEGYTEAFFGQGTRLTVV.

This clonotype was observed a single time. A single base separates this from a much larger clone, so it may be a read error. The genes are TRBV3-1 and TRBJ1-1; D is unresolved. CDR1 LGHDT and CDR2 YNNKEL come from the germline V gene (reference sequence). This CDR3 is 14 amino acids long. The CDR3 spells CASSQVAGNTEALF. In DNA form, the CDR3 reads TGTGCCAGCAGCCAAGTTGCAGGAAACACTGAAGCTTTATTT. The entire variable domain, with the rest obtained from reference TRBV3-1 and TRBJ1-1, is as follows: DTAVSQTPKYLVTQMGNDKSIKCEQNLGHDTMYWYKQDSKKFLKIMFSYNNKELIINETVPNRFSPKSPDKAHLNLHINSLELGDSAVYFCASSQVAGNTEALFGQGTRLTVV.

The chain employs TRBV27 and TRBJ2-7; D not resolved. The ends were cut back, 5 bases at V and 3 bases at J, with 11 bases in the middle. Germline lookup yields CDR1 MNHEY and CDR2 SMNVEV (reference sequence). This CDR3 has 13 residues. CDR3 loop: CASSMDAGYEQYF. The CDR3 bases are TGTGCCAGCAGTATGGACGCTGGCTACGAGCAGTACTTC.

This clonotype was recorded a few times. The gene calls are TRBV3-1 and TRBJ2-5; a weak D match, TRBD1 (7 bases). From germline, CDR1 is LGHDT and CDR2 YNNKEL (reference sequence). CDR3 length: 16 amino acids. V was trimmed by 0 bases and J by 5 bases, leaving 16 bases between them. CDR3 coding DNA: TGTGCCAGCAGCCAAGATTTGGGCGCAGGGGGGGAGACCCAGTACTTC. Its protein is CASSQDLGAGGETQYF.

This clonotype was counted only a few times. This chain uses TRBV7-9 with TRBJ1-6; D is uncertain. The CDR3 extends over 15 amino acids. The V and J ends lost 4 bases and 6 bases respectively, with 13 bases between them. Germline V gives CDR1 SEHNR, CDR2 FQNEAQ (reference sequence). The CDR3 here is CASSWVENPNSPLHF. DNA for the CDR3: TGTGCCAGCAGCTGGGTGGAAAACCCTAATTCACCCCTCCACTTT.

This clonotype was recorded at least ten times. This sequence joins TRBV5-1 and TRBJ2-5, with 7 bases identical to TRBD2. The CDR3 totals 16 residues. Unmatched junction bases numbered 6, after V lost 0 bases and J lost 1 base. Germline V gene data show CDR1 as SGHRS and CDR2 as YFSETQ. For the CDR3, the DNA is TGCGCCAGCAGCTTGGAACTAGCGAACTTCCAAGAGACCCAGTACTTC. It codes for CASSLELANFQETQYF.

The V and J genes are TRBV6-2 or TRBV6-3 and TRBJ2-5; 10 bases match TRBD1. V lost 2 bases, J lost 7 bases, and 4 bases stayed unmatched. Germline assignment: CDR1 MNHEY and CDR2 SVGEGT. The CDR3 has 14 residues. CDR3 amino acids: CASSYVGQGGTQYF. CDR3 DNA: TGTGCCAGCAGTTACGTCGGACAGGGGGGGACCCAGTACTTC.

Ten or more counts support this clonotype. The rearrangement uses TRBV5-1 and TRBJ2-3; no definite D call. The CDR3 runs to 17 residues. Germline V lookup: CDR1 SGHRS, CDR2 YFSETQ. Trimming left V 0 bases short and J 1 base short, with 15 bases between. The CDR3 here is CASSLVAQQIGTDTQYF. The CDR3 DNA sequence: TGCGCCAGCAGCTTGGTGGCCCAGCAAATTGGCACAGATACGCAGTATTTT.

Ten or more counts support this clonotype. The rearrangement joins TRBV12-3 or TRBV12-4 to TRBJ2-1, with 9 bases aligning to TRBD1. This CDR3 is built from 16 residues. The V gene end was trimmed by 3 bases and the J gene end by 7 bases; junction bases not matched to a gene: 10. The CDR3 region has the DNA TGTGCCAGCAGTTTTGGTGGGACAGGGTTTCTAAATGAGCAGTTCTTC. This gives the protein CASSFGGTGFLNEQFF.

The chain employs TRBV12-3 or TRBV12-4 and TRBJ1-1, with D unclear. V lost 2 bases to trimming and J lost 7 bases, with 8 bases between them. This CDR3 contains 12 residues. CDR3 in amino acids: CASSLMGIEAFF. The CDR3 DNA reads as TGTGCCAGCAGTTTAATGGGCATTGAAGCTTTCTTT.

This clonotype was recorded a few times. The chain combines TRBV27 with TRBJ2-7; D possibly corresponds to TRBD2 (5 bases). Germline assignment: CDR1 MNHEY and CDR2 SMNVEV (reference sequence). CDR3 length: 15 residues. V gave up 0 bases and J gave up 6 bases, with 15 bases separating them. For the CDR3, the DNA is TGTGCCAGCAGTTTATCGTGGCCCTCCGGGGTCGAGCAGTACTTC. As protein: CASSLSWPSGVEQYF.

This clonotype was seen a few times. V and J are TRBV29-1 and TRBJ2-3; possibly TRBD2 for D (5 bases). The germline V gene encodes CDR1 SQVTM and CDR2 ANQGSEA. The V end was cut by 3 bases, the J end by 4 bases, with 11 bases between. The CDR3 is made up of 13 amino acids. The CDR3 reads CSVDLALADTQYF. The CDR3 DNA follows: TGCAGCGTTGACCTAGCCCTGGCAGATACGCAGTATTTT.

The table lists this clonotype with many counts. The genes are TRBV20-1 and TRBJ2-7, with D uncertain. V lost 1 base to trimming and J lost 1 base, with 8 bases between them. The CDR3 consists of 13 residues. The germline V gene encodes CDR1 DFQATT and CDR2 SNEGSKA (reference sequence). CDR3 coding DNA: TGCAGTGCTAGAGTGGCAGCATCCTACGAGCAGTACTTC. Translation gives CSARVAASYEQYF.

The chain recombines TRBV7-6 with TRBJ2-1; 8 bases align to TRBD2. Per the germline V gene, CDR1 is SGHVS and CDR2 is FNYEAQ. CDR3 length: 19 residues. Losses at the gene ends were 2 bases for V and 3 bases for J; bases not matched to a gene: 15. The CDR3 bases are TGTGCCAGCAGCTTACTCGGGATGAACAGCGGGGGATTCTACAATGAGCAGTTCTTC. Translation gives CASSLLGMNSGGFYNEQFF.

This clonotype was found many times. The rearrangement uses TRBV5-1 and TRBJ2-1; D call uncertain. The CDR3 extends over 11 amino acids. Germline assignment: CDR1 SGHRS and CDR2 YFSETQ. Trimming shortened V by 5 bases and J by 7 bases, and 7 bases separated the two germline ends. This chain's CDR3 is CASRSENEQFF. The CDR3 region has the DNA TGCGCCAGCAGGTCAGAGAATGAGCAGTTCTTC.

The CDR3 DNA reads as TGTGCCAGCAGTCGTGCAACGTCTAGCGGGAGATTCAGGGAGCTGTTTTTT. Its translation: CASSRATSSGRFRELFF. The V gene is TRBV6-1, the J gene TRBJ2-2, with 10 bases lining up with TRBD2. Per the germline V gene, CDR1 is MNHNS and CDR2 is SASEGT. Trimming removed 5 bases from V and 9 bases from J; junction bases left unmatched: 15. The CDR3 length is 17 residues.

The rearrangement links TRBV12-3 or TRBV12-4 to TRBJ1-5, with D maybe TRBD1 (6 bases). CDR3 length: 13 residues. The V end was cut by 7 bases, the J end by 7 bases, with 14 bases between. The CDR3 DNA sequence: TGTGCCAGCATCGGACAGCCGGGGCAGCCCCAGCATTTT. As protein: CASIGQPGQPQHF.

This rearrangement joins TRBV19 to TRBJ2-2; D is uncertain. Trimming left V 5 bases short and J 3 bases short, with 16 bases between. Germline V lookup: CDR1 LNHDA, CDR2 SQIVND (reference sequence). CDR3 length: 16 residues. DNA for the CDR3: TGTGCCAGTAGTCCCCAAATGGACCCCTACACCGGGGAGCTGTTTTTT. Its translation is CASSPQMDPYTGELFF. Filled out from reference TRBV19 and TRBJ2-2, the complete variable domain reads DGGITQSPKYLFRKEGQNVTLSCEQNLNHDAMYWYRQDPGQGLRLIYYSQIVNDFQKGDIAEGYSVSREKKESFPLTVTSAQKNPTAFYLCASSPQMDPYTGELFFGEGSRLTVL.

With respect to this clonotype: It may be a read error: a sequence one base away is much more abundant. As the CDR3 is not closed by the conserved phenylalanine or tryptophan, this likely results from a read error. This chain links TRBV5-6 with TRBJ1-1; 9 bases map to TRBD1. The trim removed 4 bases at V and 3 bases at J, leaving 4 bases unmatched. Germline CDR1 is SGHDT and CDR2 is YYEEEE. This CDR3 is 14 amino acids long. The CDR3 reads CASSVTGGDTEAFL. DNA of the CDR3: TGTGCCAGCAGCGTGACAGGGGGTGACACTGAAGCTTTCCTT.

This clonotype was seen repeatedly, ten times or more. The V gene is TRBV19, the J gene TRBJ2-1; 10 nucleotides match TRBD2. The ends lost 7 bases at V and 3 bases at J; junction bases unmatched: 6. This CDR3 region has 15 residues. Looked up from germline, CDR1 is LNHDA and CDR2 is SQIVND (reference sequence). In DNA, the CDR3 is TGTGCCAGTAAGATCGCTAGCGGGGGCTACAATGAGCAGTTCTTC. Protein sequence: CASKIASGGYNEQFF. Using reference TRBV19 and TRBJ2-1 for the parts outside the CDR3, the full variable domain is DGGITQSPKYLFRKEGQNVTLSCEQNLNHDAMYWYRQDPGQGLRLIYYSQIVNDFQKGDIAEGYSVSREKKESFPLTVTSAQKNPTAFYLCASKIASGGYNEQFFGPGTRLTVL.